Shown below are 23 T cell receptor beta chains from a single sample sequenced in a study of neurological immune-mediated disorders. TCRdb processed the 5' RACE reads anew with MiXCR; each CDR3 protein has one entry. The sample lists roughly 89,000 distinct CDR3 sequences, just over 2.5% occurring once. Input material: PBMCs. The receptors were gathered from a woman in her 30s with multiple sclerosis.

This clonotype occurred many times. J is TRBJ1-1 and V is TRBV5-1; D gene ambiguous. V was trimmed by 0 bases and J by 0 bases, leaving 9 bases between them. There are 15 residues in the CDR3. Germline V gives CDR1 SGHRS, CDR2 YFSETQ. CDR3 bases: TGCGCCAGCAGCTTGGCGGGCAGCATGAACACTGAAGCTTTCTTT. Translated: CASSLAGSMNTEAFF.

This clonotype was recorded at least ten times. The V call is TRBV24-1, the J call TRBJ2-3; 10 nucleotides match TRBD1. Germline V gene sequence: CDR1 KGHDR, CDR2 SFDVKD. This CDR3 comprises 18 residues. After removal of 2 bases from V and 0 bases from J, the junction contained 7 bases not matched to a gene. The CDR3 protein is CATSDWLDRGQSTDTQYF. The CDR3 bases are TGTGCCACCAGTGATTGGCTTGACAGGGGGCAGAGCACAGATACGCAGTATTTT.

This clonotype was observed at least ten times. The gene calls are TRBV7-2 and TRBJ2-1; D remains unclear. The CDR3 is made up of 11 amino acids. CDR1 is SGHTA, CDR2 FQGNSA, per germline. V was trimmed by 8 bases and J by 13 bases, leaving 15 bases between them. CDR3: CASGNKVGQFF. CDR3 coding DNA: TGTGCCAGCGGCAACAAGGTCGGCCAGTTCTTC.

This clonotype has at least ten counts. This sequence joins TRBV7-2 and TRBJ1-4, with D hard to call. CDR3 length equals 13 residues. The germline V gene encodes CDR1 SGHTA and CDR2 FQGNSA. V gave up 2 bases and J gave up 1 base, with 2 bases separating them. The DNA for the CDR3 is TGTGCCAGCAGCTTAAAAACTAATGAAAAACTGTTTTTT. This encodes CASSLKTNEKLFF.

This clonotype was recorded many times. The V gene is TRBV7-2, the J gene TRBJ1-1, with D hard to call. V lost 4 bases and J 5 bases, leaving 11 bases between the germline ends. The CDR3 runs to 13 residues. The germline CDR1 and CDR2 sequences are SGHTA and FQGNSA. The CDR3: CASSSHSETEAFF. CDR3 coding DNA: TGTGCCAGCAGCTCCCACAGCGAGACTGAAGCTTTCTTT. Filled out from reference TRBV7-2 and TRBJ1-1, the complete variable domain reads GAGVSQSPSNKVTEKGKDVELRCDPISGHTALYWYRQSLGQGLEFLIYFQGNSAPDKSGLPSDRFSAERTGGSVSTLTIQRTQQEDSAVYLCASSSHSETEAFFGQGTRLTVV.

This clonotype has a count of ten or more. The chain has TRBV9 and TRBJ1-2; TRBD1 aligns across 11 bases. The CDR3 consists of 16 residues. V shed 0 bases, J shed 5 bases, and the junction held 6 bases outside the gene matches. The germline CDR1 and CDR2 sequences are SGDLS and YYNGEE. The CDR3 DNA is TGTGCCAGCAGCGTAGGAGGACAGGGGGCTTTATATGGCTACACCTTC. Encoded protein: CASSVGGQGALYGYTF.

This clonotype was recorded many times. The chain joins TRBV7-9 to TRBJ2-1; D gene uncertain. Trimming shortened V by 5 bases and J by 5 bases, and 10 bases separated the two germline ends. In germline, CDR1 is SEHNR, CDR2 FQNEAQ (reference sequence). The CDR3 has 13 residues. CDR3 loop: CASSPRSDNEQFF. The CDR3, as DNA: TGTGCCAGCAGCCCGAGGTCGGACAATGAGCAGTTCTTC.

This clonotype was seen ten or more times. The chain recombines TRBV29-1 with TRBJ2-1; tentative D call: TRBD1 (6 bases). V was clipped by 4 bases and J by 8 bases, with 9 bases between them. Germline V gene sequence: CDR1 SQVTM, CDR2 ANQGSEA. This CDR3 has 11 amino acids. CDR3 sequence (DNA): TGCAGCGTTGTCACAGGGCATGAGCAGTTCTTC. Translation gives CSVVTGHEQFF.

This clonotype was picked up many times. V is TRBV20-1 and J is TRBJ2-1, with D possibly matching TRBD1 (6 bases). Germline CDR1 reads DFQATT; CDR2 reads SNEGSKA (reference sequence). This CDR3 region has 16 residues. Between the trimmed V and J ends, which lost 4 bases and 1 base, there was a span of 17 bases. CDR3 DNA: TGCAGTGCTAACCCCCTGAGGGGGAGTTCCTACAATGAGCAGTTCTTC. It yields the protein CSANPLRGSSYNEQFF.

This clonotype was counted many times. The chain combines TRBV7-9 with TRBJ2-7; D not resolved. There are 12 residues in the CDR3. Per the germline V gene, CDR1 is SEHNR and CDR2 is FQNEAQ (reference sequence). V dropped 5 bases and J dropped 3 bases, with 8 bases sitting between them. CDR3 amino acids: CASSPTYYEQYF. The CDR3 nucleotides are TGTGCCAGCAGCCCAACCTACTACGAGCAGTACTTC.

This clonotype appeared many times. V gene TRBV7-8 combines with J gene TRBJ1-2, with D maybe TRBD1 (5 bases). This CDR3 has 14 residues. Germline V gene lookup returns CDR1 SGHVS and CDR2 FQNEAQ. Between the trimmed V and J ends, which lost 2 bases and 2 bases, there was a span of 9 bases. This CDR3 is CASSLIGENYGYTF. The CDR3 nucleotides read TGTGCCAGCAGCTTAATAGGGGAGAACTATGGCTACACCTTC.

This clonotype came up many times. The V and J genes are TRBV20-1 and TRBJ2-6; no definite D call. Trimming left V 0 bases short and J 0 bases short, with 12 bases between. Germline CDR1 is DFQATT and CDR2 is SNEGSKA (reference sequence). This CDR3 region has 17 residues. The CDR3 reads CSARDLHNSSGANVLTF. The CDR3 nucleotides read TGCAGTGCTAGAGATCTCCACAACAGCTCTGGGGCCAACGTCCTGACTTTC.

This clonotype was seen at least ten times. The gene calls are TRBV20-1 and TRBJ2-3; 11 positions agree with TRBD2. J gave up 3 bases and V 6 bases, and 11 bases lay outside the gene matches. In germline, CDR1 is DFQATT, CDR2 SNEGSKA (reference sequence). The CDR3 runs 16 residues. In nucleotides, the CDR3 is TGCAGTGCGATCAGGACTAGCGGGTTAGATACAGATACGCAGTATTTT. Its translation is CSAIRTSGLDTDTQYF.

This clonotype was counted at least ten times. The chain uses TRBV29-1 and TRBJ1-1, with 9 bases aligning to TRBD1. V dropped 4 bases and J dropped 2; count of bases not matched to a gene: 5. The germline V gene encodes CDR1 SQVTM and CDR2 ANQGSEA. This CDR3 region has 14 residues. In DNA form, the CDR3 reads TGCAGCGTTGTACCGACAGGGGGTAACACTGAAGCTTTCTTT. This sequence encodes CSVVPTGGNTEAFF.

The table lists this clonotype with many counts. This chain joins TRBV12-3 or TRBV12-4 and TRBJ2-2; 13 nucleotides line up with TRBD2. Trimming removed 5 bases from V and 4 bases from J; junction bases left unmatched: 4. The CDR3 contains 16 residues. The CDR3 DNA sequence: TGTGCCAGCAGTGGGGGACTAGCGGGACCCACCGGGGAGCTGTTTTTT. Translated: CASSGGLAGPTGELFF.

This clonotype was recorded many times. The chain combines TRBV3-1 with TRBJ2-1, with D tentatively TRBD1 or TRBD2 (5 bases each). Germline CDR1 LGHDT, CDR2 YNNKEL (reference sequence). The CDR3 consists of 13 residues. V was trimmed by 3 bases and J by 8 bases, leaving 11 bases between them. For the CDR3, the DNA is TGTGCCAGCAGCCAGCAGGGAGTGCATGAGCAGTTCTTC. Translation gives CASSQQGVHEQFF.

This clonotype was seen many times. The chain is built from TRBV16 and TRBJ2-7; D gene ambiguous. This CDR3 comprises 14 residues. V gave up 2 bases and J gave up 3 bases, with 11 bases separating them. The germline V gene has CDR1 KGHSY and CDR2 FQNENV. The CDR3 nucleotides read TGTGCCAGCAGCCAAGGCGAGGTAGTCTACGAGCAGTACTTC. It translates to CASSQGEVVYEQYF.

The sample holds many counts of this clonotype. V and J are TRBV7-3 and TRBJ2-1; no clear D gene. Germline CDR1 and CDR2: SGHTA and FQGTGA. The CDR3 has 13 residues. The germline V and J ends were trimmed by 5 bases and 8 bases, with 13 bases remaining between them. CDR3 nucleotide sequence: TGTGCCAGCAGCGCCCGGGCCTGGGATGAGCAGTTCTTC. Its protein product is CASSARAWDEQFF.

This clonotype was counted many times. The V and J genes are TRBV12-3 or TRBV12-4 and TRBJ1-2, with D possibly TRBD1 on 6 matching bases. V lost 8 bases and J lost 4, with 11 bases in between. This CDR3 is built from 12 residues. The CDR3 sequence is CASGGPGYGYTF. The CDR3, as DNA: TGTGCCAGCGGGGGGCCAGGCTATGGCTACACCTTC.

This clonotype was detected many times. The chain recombines TRBV28 with TRBJ2-5; TRBD1 agrees at 9 bases. CDR1 and CDR2 from the germline V gene are MDHEN and SYDVKM. The trim removed 4 bases at V and 3 bases at J, leaving 3 bases unmatched. This CDR3 region has 14 residues. In nucleotides, the CDR3 is TGTGCCAGCAGTTCCACAGGGGGCGAAGAGACCCAGTACTTC. Protein product: CASSSTGGEETQYF.

This clonotype was seen ten or more times. The rearrangement joins TRBV20-1 to TRBJ1-2; D may be TRBD1 (6 bases). Between the trimmed V and J ends, which lost 6 bases and 7 bases, there was a span of 12 bases. The V gene's germline CDR1 is DFQATT and CDR2 SNEGSKA (reference sequence). This CDR3 comprises 11 residues. The CDR3 loop is CSASNRVGYTF. DNA of the CDR3: TGCAGTGCAAGCAACAGGGTTGGCTACACCTTC.

This clonotype has a count of ten or more. The chain couples TRBV9 to TRBJ1-3; 7 bases fit TRBD1. The CDR3 contains 21 residues. Germline V gene lookup returns CDR1 SGDLS and CDR2 YYNGEE. Losses at the gene ends were 0 bases for V and 0 bases for J; bases not matched to a gene: 18. The CDR3 nucleotides are TGTGCCAGCAGCGTAGTCCCCGACAGGGAGCCCTCTCATATCTCTGGAAACACCATATATTTT. Amino acid sequence: CASSVVPDREPSHISGNTIYF.

This clonotype was seen ten or more times. V gene TRBV27 combines with J gene TRBJ2-1; 8 nucleotides match TRBD2. CDR3 length: 16 amino acids. Germline V gene lookup returns CDR1 MNHEY and CDR2 SMNVEV (reference sequence). V shed 0 bases, J shed 2 bases, and the junction held 3 bases outside the gene matches. CDR3 amino acids: CASSLSTSAAYNEQFF. The CDR3 nucleotides read TGTGCCAGCAGTTTATCGACTAGCGCTGCCTACAATGAGCAGTTCTTC.